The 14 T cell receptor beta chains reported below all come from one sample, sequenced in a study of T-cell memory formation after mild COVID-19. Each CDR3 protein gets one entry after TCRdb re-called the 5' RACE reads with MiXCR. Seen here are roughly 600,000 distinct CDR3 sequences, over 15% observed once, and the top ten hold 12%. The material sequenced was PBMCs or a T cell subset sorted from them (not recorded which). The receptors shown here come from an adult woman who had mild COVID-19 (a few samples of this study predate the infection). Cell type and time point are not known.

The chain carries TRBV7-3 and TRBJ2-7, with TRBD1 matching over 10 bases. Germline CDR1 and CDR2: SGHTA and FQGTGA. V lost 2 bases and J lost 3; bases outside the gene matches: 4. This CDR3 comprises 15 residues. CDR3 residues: CASSLETGGYYEQYF. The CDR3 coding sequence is TGTGCCAGCAGCTTAGAGACAGGGGGCTACTACGAGCAGTACTTC.

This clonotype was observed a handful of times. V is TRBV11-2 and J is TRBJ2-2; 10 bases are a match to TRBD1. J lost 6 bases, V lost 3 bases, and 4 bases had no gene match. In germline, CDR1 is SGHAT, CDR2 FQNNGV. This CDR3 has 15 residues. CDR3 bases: TGTGCCAGCAGCTTCGGGACAGGGGATTCCGGGGAGCTGTTTTTT. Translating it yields CASSFGTGDSGELFF. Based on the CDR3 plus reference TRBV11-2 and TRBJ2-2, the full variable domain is EAGVAQSPRYKIIEKRQSVAFWCNPISGHATLYWYQQILGQGPKLLIQFQNNGVVDDSQLPKDRFSAERLKGVDSTLKIQPAKLEDSAVYLCASSFGTGDSGELFFGEGSRLTVL.

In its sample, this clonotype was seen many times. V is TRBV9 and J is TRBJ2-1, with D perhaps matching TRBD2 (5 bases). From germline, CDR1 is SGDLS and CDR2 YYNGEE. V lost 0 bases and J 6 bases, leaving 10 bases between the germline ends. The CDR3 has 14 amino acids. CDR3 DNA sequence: TGTGCCAGCAGCGTAGATTGGAGCGGCAATGAGCAGTTCTTC. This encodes CASSVDWSGNEQFF. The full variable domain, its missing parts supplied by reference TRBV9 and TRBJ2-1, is DSGVTQTPKHLITATGQRVTLRCSPRSGDLSVYWYQQSLDQGLQFLIQYYNGEERAKGNILERFSAQQFPDLHSELNLSSLELGDSALYFCASSVDWSGNEQFFGPGTRLTVL.

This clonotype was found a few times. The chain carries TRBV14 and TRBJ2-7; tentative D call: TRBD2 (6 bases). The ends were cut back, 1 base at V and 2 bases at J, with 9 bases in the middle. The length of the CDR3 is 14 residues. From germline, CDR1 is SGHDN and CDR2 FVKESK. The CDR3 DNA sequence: TGTGCCAGCAGCCAAGGTAGCGGTCCCTACGAGCAGTACTTC. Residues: CASSQGSGPYEQYF.

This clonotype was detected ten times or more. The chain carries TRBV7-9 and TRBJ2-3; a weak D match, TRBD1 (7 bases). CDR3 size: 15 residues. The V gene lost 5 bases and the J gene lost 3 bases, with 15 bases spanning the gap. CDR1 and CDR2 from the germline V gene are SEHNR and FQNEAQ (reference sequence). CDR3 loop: CASSPPGGWTDTQYF. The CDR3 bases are TGTGCCAGCAGCCCCCCAGGGGGGTGGACAGATACGCAGTATTTT. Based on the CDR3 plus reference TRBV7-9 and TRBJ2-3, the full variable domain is DTGVSQNPRHKITKRGQNVTFRCDPISEHNRLYWYRQTLGQGPEFLTYFQNEAQLEKSRLLSDRFSAERPKGSFSTLEIQRTEQGDSAMYLCASSPPGGWTDTQYFGPGTRLTVL.

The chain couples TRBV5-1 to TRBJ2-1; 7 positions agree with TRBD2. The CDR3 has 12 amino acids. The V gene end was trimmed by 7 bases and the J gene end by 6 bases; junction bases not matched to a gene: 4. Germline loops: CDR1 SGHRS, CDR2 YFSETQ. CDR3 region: CASAGGGNEQFF. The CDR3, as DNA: TGCGCCAGCGCCGGCGGGGGCAATGAGCAGTTCTTC.

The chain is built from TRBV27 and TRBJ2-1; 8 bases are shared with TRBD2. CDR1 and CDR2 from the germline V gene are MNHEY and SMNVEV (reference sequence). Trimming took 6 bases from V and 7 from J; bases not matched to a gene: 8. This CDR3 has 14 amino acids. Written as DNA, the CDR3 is TGTGCCAGCAGACCAGCGGGAGTGGGTAATGAGCAGTTCTTC. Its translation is CASRPAGVGNEQFF.

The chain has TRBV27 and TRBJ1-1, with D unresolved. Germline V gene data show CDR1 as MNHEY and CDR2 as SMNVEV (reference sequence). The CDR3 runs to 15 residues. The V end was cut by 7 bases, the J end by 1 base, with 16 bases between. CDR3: CASNSHGVPNTEAFF. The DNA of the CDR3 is TGTGCCAGCAATTCCCACGGGGTACCGAACACTGAAGCTTTCTTT.

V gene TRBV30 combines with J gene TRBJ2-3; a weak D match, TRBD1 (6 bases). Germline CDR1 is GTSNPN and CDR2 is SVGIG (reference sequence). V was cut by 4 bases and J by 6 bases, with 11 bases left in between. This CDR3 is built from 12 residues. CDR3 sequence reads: CAWTRGDDTQYF. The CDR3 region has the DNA TGTGCCTGGACCAGGGGCGATGATACGCAGTATTTT.

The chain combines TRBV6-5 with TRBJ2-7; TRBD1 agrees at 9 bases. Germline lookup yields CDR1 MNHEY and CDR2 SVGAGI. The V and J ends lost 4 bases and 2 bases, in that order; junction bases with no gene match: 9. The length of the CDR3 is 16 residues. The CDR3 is CASSSSGTGITYEQYF. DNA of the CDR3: TGTGCCAGCAGTTCCTCCGGGACAGGGATAACCTACGAGCAGTACTTC.

CDR3: CSARAGQSSYNSPLHF. DNA for the CDR3: TGCAGTGCTAGAGCAGGACAGTCCTCCTATAATTCACCCCTCCACTTT. The chain links TRBV20-1 to TRBJ1-6, with a possible D match to TRBD1 (6 bases). Trimming took 1 base from V and 0 from J, leaving 10 bases between them. The germline V gene encodes CDR1 DFQATT and CDR2 SNEGSKA (reference sequence). The CDR3 has 16 amino acids.

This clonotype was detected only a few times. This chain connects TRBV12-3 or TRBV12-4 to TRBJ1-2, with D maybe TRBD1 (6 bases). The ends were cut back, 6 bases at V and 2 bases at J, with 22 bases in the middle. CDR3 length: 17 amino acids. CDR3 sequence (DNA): TGTGCCAGCAGCTTCTTTCCTCTGGACAGTCAAAACTATGGCTACACCTTC. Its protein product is CASSFFPLDSQNYGYTF.

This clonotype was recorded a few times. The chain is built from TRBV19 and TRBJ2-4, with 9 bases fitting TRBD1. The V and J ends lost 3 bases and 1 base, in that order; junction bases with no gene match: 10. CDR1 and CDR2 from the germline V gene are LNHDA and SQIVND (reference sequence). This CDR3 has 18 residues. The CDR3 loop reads CASSIRQGEAGAKNIQYF. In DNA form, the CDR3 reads TGTGCCAGTAGTATCCGACAGGGGGAGGCTGGGGCCAAAAACATTCAGTACTTC.

The CDR3 DNA reads TGTGCCAGCAGTCCCATACCGGGGACGAACACCGGGGAGCTGTTTTTT. This encodes CASSPIPGTNTGELFF. The chain combines TRBV12-3 or TRBV12-4 with TRBJ2-2; D may be TRBD2 (5 bases). This CDR3 spans 16 amino acids. V lost 5 bases and J 0 bases, leaving 13 bases between the germline ends.